This TCR beta chain was identified in a study of T cell responses to AZD1222 COVID-19 vaccine. Findings of the study overall: Dominant CD4 TCR responses targeted spike regions 160-218 and 743-854. The sample set comprised mostly white British donors with more females, and clonal diversity was possibly underestimated. At study baseline, merely about 6 AZD1222 recipients were seropositive.

Using immunoSEQ multiplex PCR, the repertoire was profiled, and TCRdb retains in-frame clones only, with some absent. The table lists some 100,000 clones, roughly 90% of them singletons. Per the germline V gene, CDR1 is LNHDA and CDR2 is SQIVND (reference sequence). The ends lost 1 base at V and 3 bases at J; junction bases unmatched: 4. The CDR3 has 16 amino acids. As concerns this clone: Antigen: not known.

This chain links TRBV19 with TRBJ1-5; 9 nucleotides agree with TRBD1. This receptor was identified in an adult in good health. The specimen comprised peripheral blood, sampled on day 0 of AZD1222 vaccination. CDR3 in DNA: TGTGCCAGTAGTATAGCAGGGACAGGGCTCAATCAGCCCCAGCATTTT. Protein sequence: CASSIAGTGLNQPQHF. Full variable domain (remainder filled in from reference TRBV19 and TRBJ1-5): DGGITQSPKYLFRKEGQNVTLSCEQNLNHDAMYWYRQDPGQGLRLIYYSQIVNDFQKGDIAEGYSVSREKKESFPLTVTSAQKNPTAFYLCASSIAGTGLNQPQHFGDGTRLSIL.